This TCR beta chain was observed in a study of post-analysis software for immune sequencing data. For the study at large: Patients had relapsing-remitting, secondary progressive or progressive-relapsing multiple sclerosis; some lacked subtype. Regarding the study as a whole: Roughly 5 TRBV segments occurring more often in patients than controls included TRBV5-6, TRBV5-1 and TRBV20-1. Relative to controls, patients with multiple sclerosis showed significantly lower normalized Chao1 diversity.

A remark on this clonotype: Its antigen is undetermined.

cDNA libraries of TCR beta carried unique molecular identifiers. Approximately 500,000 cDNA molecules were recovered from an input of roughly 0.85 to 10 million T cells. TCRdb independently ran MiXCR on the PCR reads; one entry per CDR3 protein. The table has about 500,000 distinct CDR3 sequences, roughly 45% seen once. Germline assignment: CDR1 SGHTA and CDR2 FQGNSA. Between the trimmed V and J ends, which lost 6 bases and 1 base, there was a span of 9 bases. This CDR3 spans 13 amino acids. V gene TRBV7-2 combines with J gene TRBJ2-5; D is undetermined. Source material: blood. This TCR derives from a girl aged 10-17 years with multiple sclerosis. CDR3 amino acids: CASSRVLQETQYF. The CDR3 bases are TGTGCCAGCAGTCGGGTACTCCAAGAGACCCAGTACTTC.